The source of this TCR beta chain is a study of T cells in Graves' hyperthyroidism and ophthalmopathy. The TCR beta CDR3 regions underwent amplification using RNA transcripts as the source. In the first-round RT-PCR of the TCR CDR3, the HTBI primer set was used. TCRdb redid the calling of the multiplex PCR reads with MiXCR, one entry per CDR3 protein. The sample has around 800,000 distinct CDR3 sequences; 35% to 40% are singletons. Germline assignment: CDR1 LNHDA and CDR2 SQIVND (reference sequence). Trimming cost V 5 bases and J 7 bases; bases outside gene matches: 13. This CDR3 region has 15 residues.

Sequencing used blood. The rearrangement links TRBV19 to TRBJ2-7; TRBD1 agrees at 8 bases. The sequence came from a man between 18 and 35 years old with Graves' hyperthyroidism. In DNA form, the CDR3 reads TGTGCCAGTAGTCTCGGACAGGGCGTGGGTGAAGAGCAGTACTTC. Its protein product is CASSLGQGVGEEQYF. The variable domain in full, completed from reference TRBV19 and TRBJ2-7, reads DGGITQSPKYLFRKEGQNVTLSCEQNLNHDAMYWYRQDPGQGLRLIYYSQIVNDFQKGDIAEGYSVSREKKESFPLTVTSAQKNPTAFYLCASSLGQGVGEEQYFGPGTRLTVT.